This T cell receptor (beta chain) was captured in a study of T cell changes during pregnancy in multiple sclerosis. The CDR3 runs 14 residues. Germline V gene sequence: CDR1 MNHEY, CDR2 SMNVEV (reference sequence). Trimming left V 1 base short and J 5 bases short, with 8 bases between. Sequenced by immunoSEQ multiplex PCR; TCRdb stores in-frame clones only, minus some. The sample records tens of thousands of clones, around nine tenths being singletons. The chain recombines TRBV27 with TRBJ2-2; no reliable D call. The sample here was peripheral blood, taken in the second trimester of pregnancy. This TCR came from a female donor with multiple sclerosis, enrolled in a pregnancy study. CDR3 DNA: TGTGCCAGCAGTTTATACGGTGGTACCGGGGAGCTGTTTTTT. Protein product: CASSLYGGTGELFF.